This entry features one TCR beta chain sequence. Its target is not known. The CDR3 runs 14 residues. The V end lost 2 bases, the J end lost 10 bases, and 13 bases lay between the germline ends. Germline-derived CDR1 and CDR2 are SGHRS and YFSETQ. Clones were sequenced by immunoSEQ multiplex PCR, and TCRdb holds only the in-frame ones, with some missing. Of fewer than 250,000 clones in the sample, approximately 87% are singletons; the top ten hold roughly 6%. This sample is drawn from a study of cytomegalovirus exposure and HLA in healthy donors. Study-level background: The approximately 720 first-cohort repertoires and the 120 or so validation repertoires shared the same platform, a later analysis reported. Broader study findings: The tendency of first-cohort TCR clusters to co-occur in the roughly 110 validation repertoires was identified by a subsequent analysis. The study labeled roughly 160 TCR beta chains cytomegalovirus-associated.

The donors were members of the roughly 120-subject validation cohort (separate from the approximately 670-subject first cohort). Sequences were obtained from PBMCs. V and J are TRBV5-1 and TRBJ1-6, with TRBD1 as a possible D gene (5 bases). This TCR derives from a woman aged 18-29 years in good health and CMV-seronegative. This CDR3 is CASSFEGLGSPLHF. CDR3 nucleotide sequence: TGCGCCAGCAGCTTCGAGGGGTTAGGGTCACCCCTCCACTTT.